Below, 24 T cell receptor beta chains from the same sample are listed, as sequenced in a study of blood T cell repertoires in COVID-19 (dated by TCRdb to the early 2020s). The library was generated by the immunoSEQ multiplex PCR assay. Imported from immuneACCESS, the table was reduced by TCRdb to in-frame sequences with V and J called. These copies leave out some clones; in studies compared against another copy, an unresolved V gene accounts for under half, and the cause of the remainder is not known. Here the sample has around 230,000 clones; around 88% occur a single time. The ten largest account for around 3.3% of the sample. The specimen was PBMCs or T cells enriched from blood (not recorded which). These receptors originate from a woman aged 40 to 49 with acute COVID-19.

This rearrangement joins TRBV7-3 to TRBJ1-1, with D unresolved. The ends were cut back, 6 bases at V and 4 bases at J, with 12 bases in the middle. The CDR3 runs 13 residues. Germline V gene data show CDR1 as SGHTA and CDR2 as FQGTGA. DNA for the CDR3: TGTGCCAGCAGGTTACAGACGGGCACTGAAGCTTTCTTT. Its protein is CASRLQTGTEAFF.

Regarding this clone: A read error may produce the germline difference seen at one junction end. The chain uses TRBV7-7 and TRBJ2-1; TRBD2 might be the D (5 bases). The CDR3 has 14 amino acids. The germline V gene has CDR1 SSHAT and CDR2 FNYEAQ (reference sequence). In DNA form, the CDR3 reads TGTGCTAGCAGCTTAAACTCGGGGTATGCCGAGCAGTTCTTC. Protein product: CASSLNSGYAEQFF.

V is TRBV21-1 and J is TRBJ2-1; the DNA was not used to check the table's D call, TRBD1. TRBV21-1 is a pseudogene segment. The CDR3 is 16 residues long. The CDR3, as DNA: TGTGCCAGCAGCTTAGGGGGAGACAGACTCTACAATGAGCAGTTCTTC. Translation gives CASSLGGDRLYNEQFF.

The CDR3 bases are TGCGCCAGCAGCCAAGCCCGGGACAGTCCTAGCACAGATACGCAGTATTTT. This gives the protein CASSQARDSPSTDTQYF. The V and J genes are TRBV4-1 and TRBJ2-3, with 7 bases fitting TRBD1. The trim removed 1 base at V and 0 bases at J, leaving 7 bases unmatched. Germline CDR1 is MGHRA and CDR2 is YSYEKL. CDR3 length: 17 residues.

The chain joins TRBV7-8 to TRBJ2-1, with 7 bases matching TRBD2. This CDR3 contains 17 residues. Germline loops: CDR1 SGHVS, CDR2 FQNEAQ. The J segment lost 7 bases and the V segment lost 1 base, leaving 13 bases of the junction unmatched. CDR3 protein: CASSLVRIRERGNEQFF. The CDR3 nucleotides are TGTGCCAGCAGCTTAGTGCGTATCCGGGAGCGGGGTAATGAGCAGTTCTTC.

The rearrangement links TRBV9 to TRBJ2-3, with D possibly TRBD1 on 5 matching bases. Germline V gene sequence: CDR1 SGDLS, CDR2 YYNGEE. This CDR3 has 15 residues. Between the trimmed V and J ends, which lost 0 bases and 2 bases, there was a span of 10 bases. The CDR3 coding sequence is TGTGCCAGCAGCGTAGTGGGCAGGGCCACAGATACGCAGTATTTT. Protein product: CASSVVGRATDTQYF.

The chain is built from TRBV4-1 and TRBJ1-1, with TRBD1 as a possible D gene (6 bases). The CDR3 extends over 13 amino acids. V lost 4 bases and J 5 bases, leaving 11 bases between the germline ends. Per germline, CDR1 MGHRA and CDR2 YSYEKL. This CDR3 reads CASSLGQPTEAFF. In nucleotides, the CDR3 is TGCGCCAGCAGCCTAGGACAGCCAACTGAAGCTTTCTTT.

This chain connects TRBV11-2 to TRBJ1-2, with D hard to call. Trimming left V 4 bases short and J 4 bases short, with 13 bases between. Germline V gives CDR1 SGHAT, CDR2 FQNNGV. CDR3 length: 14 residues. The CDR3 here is CASSSTGGVYGYTF. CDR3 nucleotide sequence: TGTGCCAGCAGCTCCACGGGAGGAGTCTATGGCTACACCTTC.

Here the CDR3 DNA reads TGTGCCAGCAGTTTCAGGGGAGGGGTCACTGAAGCTTTCTTT. It specifies CASSFRGGVTEAFF. V gene TRBV27 combines with J gene TRBJ1-1; weak D call: TRBD1 (6 bases). V lost 3 bases and J lost 4, with 12 bases in between. From germline, CDR1 is MNHEY and CDR2 SMNVEV (reference sequence). The CDR3 runs 14 residues.

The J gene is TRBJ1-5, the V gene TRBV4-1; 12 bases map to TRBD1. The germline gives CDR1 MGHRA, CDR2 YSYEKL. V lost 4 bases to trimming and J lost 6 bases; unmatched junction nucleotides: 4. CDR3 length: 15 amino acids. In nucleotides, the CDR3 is TGCGCCAGCAGCCGGGGACAGGGGGCAGGTCAGCCCCAGCATTTT. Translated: CASSRGQGAGQPQHF.

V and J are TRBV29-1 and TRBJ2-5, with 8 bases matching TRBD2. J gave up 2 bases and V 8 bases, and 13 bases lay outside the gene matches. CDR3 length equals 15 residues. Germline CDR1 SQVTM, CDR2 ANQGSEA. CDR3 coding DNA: TGCAGCTCTGACGGGGCCCTAGCGGGTCAAGAGACCCAGTACTTC. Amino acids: CSSDGALAGQETQYF.

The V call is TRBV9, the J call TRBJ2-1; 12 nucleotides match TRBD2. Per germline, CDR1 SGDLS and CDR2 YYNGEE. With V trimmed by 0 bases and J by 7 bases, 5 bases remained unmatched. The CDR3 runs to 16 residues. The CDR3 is CASSVGLAGVLNEQFF. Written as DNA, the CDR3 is TGTGCCAGCAGCGTAGGACTAGCGGGAGTTTTAAATGAGCAGTTCTTC. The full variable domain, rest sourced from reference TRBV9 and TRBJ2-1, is DSGVTQTPKHLITATGQRVTLRCSPRSGDLSVYWYQQSLDQGLQFLIQYYNGEERAKGNILERFSAQQFPDLHSELNLSSLELGDSALYFCASSVGLAGVLNEQFFGPGTRLTVL.

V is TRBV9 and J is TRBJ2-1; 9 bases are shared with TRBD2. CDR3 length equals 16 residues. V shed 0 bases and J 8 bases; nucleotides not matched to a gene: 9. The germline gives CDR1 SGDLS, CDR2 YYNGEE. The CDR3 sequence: CASSVAPSGMLYEQFF. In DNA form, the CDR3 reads TGTGCCAGCAGCGTAGCGCCTAGCGGGATGTTATATGAGCAGTTCTTC.

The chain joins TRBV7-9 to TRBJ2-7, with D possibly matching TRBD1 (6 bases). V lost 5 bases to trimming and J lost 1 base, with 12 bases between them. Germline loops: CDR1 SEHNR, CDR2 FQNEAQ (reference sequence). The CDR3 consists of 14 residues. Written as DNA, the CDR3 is TGTGCCAGCAGCCCCCGGACAGTTTCCTACGAGCAGTACTTC. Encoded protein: CASSPRTVSYEQYF.

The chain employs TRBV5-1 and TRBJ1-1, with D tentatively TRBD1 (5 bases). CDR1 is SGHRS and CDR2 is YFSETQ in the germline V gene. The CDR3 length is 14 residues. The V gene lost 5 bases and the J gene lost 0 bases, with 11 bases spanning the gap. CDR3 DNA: TGCGCCAGCAGTAAGGAGGGGTTGAACACTGAAGCTTTCTTT. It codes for CASSKEGLNTEAFF.

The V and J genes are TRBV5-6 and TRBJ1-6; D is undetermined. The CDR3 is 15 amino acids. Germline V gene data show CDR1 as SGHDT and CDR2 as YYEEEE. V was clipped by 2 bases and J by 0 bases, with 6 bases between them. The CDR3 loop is CASSFRSSYNSPLHF. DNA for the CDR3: TGTGCCAGCAGCTTTAGGAGCTCCTATAATTCACCCCTCCACTTT.

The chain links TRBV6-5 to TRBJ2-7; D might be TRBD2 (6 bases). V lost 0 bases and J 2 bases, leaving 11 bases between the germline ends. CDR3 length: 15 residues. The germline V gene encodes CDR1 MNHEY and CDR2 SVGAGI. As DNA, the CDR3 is TGTGCCAGCAGTTACTCCCCGGGACTTCCCTACGAGCAGTACTTC. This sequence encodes CASSYSPGLPYEQYF.

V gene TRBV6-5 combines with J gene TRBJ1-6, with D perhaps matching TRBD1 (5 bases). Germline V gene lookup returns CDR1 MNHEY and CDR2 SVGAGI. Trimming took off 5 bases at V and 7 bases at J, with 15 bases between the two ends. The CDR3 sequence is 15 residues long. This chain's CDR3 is CASSRDGGGNSPLHF. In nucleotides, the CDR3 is TGTGCCAGCAGTCGGGATGGGGGGGGAAATTCACCCCTCCACTTT.

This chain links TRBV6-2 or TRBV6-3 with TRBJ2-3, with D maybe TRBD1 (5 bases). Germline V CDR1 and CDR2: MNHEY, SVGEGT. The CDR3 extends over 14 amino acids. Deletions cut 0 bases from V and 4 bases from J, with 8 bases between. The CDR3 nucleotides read TGTGCCAGCAGTTACTCGAGCAGGGCAGATACGCAGTATTTT. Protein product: CASSYSSRADTQYF.

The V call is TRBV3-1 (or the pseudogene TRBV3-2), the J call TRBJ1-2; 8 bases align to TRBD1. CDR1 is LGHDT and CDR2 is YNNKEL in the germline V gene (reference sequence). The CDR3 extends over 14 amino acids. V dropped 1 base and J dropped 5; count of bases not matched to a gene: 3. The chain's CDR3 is CASSQGQGSYGYTF. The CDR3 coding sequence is TGTGCCAGCAGCCAAGGACAGGGGTCGTATGGCTACACCTTC.

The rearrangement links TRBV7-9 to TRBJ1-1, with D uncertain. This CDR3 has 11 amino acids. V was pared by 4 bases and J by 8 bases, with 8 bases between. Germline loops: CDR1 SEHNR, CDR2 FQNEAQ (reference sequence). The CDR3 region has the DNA TGTGCCAGCAGCTACAACTACGAAGCTTTCTTT. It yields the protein CASSYNYEAFF.

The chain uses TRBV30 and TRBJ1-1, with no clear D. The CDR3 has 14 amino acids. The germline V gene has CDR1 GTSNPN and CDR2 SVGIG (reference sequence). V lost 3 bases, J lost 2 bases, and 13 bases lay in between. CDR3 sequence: CAWSSVPPNTEAFF. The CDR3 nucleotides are TGTGCCTGGAGCTCGGTCCCACCCAACACTGAAGCTTTCTTT.

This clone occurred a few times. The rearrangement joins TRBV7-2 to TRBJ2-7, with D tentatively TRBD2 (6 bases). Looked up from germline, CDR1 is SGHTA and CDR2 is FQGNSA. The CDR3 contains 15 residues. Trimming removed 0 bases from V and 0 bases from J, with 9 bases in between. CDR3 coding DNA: TGTGCCAGCAGCTTAGCGGGAGGCAACTCCTACGAGCAGTACTTC. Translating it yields CASSLAGGNSYEQYF.

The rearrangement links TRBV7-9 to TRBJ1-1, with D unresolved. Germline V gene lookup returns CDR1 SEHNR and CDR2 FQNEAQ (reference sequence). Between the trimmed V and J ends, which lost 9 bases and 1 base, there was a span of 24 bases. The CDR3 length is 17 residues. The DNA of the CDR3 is TGTGCCAGACCCCGGAGGTACGGGATGGCGGAGAACACTGAAGCTTTCTTT. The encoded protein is CARPRRYGMAENTEAFF.